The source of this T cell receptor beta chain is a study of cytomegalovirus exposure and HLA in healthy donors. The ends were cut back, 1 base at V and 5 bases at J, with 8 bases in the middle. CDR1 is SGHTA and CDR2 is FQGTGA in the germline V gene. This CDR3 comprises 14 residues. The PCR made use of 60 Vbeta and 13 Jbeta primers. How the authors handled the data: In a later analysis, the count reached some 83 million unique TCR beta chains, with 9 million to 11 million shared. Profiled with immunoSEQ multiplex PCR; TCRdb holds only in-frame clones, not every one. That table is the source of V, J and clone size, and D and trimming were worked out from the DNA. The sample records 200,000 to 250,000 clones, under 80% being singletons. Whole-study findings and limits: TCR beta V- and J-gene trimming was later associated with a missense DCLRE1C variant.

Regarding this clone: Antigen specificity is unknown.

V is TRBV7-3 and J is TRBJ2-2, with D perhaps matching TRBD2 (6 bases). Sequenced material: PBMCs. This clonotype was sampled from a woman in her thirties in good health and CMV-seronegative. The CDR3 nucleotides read TGTGCCAGCAGCTTAAGACTAGGGACCGGGGAGCTGTTTTTT. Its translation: CASSLRLGTGELFF.